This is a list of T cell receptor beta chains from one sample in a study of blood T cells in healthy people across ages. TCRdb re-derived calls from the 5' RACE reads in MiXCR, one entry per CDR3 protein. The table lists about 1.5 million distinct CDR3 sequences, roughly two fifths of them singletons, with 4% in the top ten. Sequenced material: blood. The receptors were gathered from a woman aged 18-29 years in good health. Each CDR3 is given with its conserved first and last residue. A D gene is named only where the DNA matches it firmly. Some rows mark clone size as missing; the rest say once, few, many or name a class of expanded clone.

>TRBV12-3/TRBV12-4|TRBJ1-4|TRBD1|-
TGTGCCAGCACCTCTGGGGACAGGGGTCCTGGGGAACTGTTTTTT
CASTSGDRGPGELFF
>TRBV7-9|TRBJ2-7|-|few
TGTGCCAGCAGCTCTCAGCAGGATGGCTACGAGCAGTACTTC
CASSSQQDGYEQYF
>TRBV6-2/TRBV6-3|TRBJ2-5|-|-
TGTGCCAGCTCGGGACTGCCCATCAATGAGCAGTACTTC
CASSGLPINEQYF
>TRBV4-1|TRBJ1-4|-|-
TGCGCCAGCAGGACCGGCCGCGGCTTTCGTTTTGGTGAAAAACTGTTTTTT
CASRTGRGFRFGEKLFF
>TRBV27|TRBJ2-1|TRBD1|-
TGTGCCAGCACAACCCCGGACAGGGAAGAGAAGCAGTTCTTC
CASTTPDREEKQFF
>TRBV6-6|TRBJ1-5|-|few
TGTGCCAGCAGTGGGGTTAGGGCCCAGCATTTT
CASSGVRAQHF
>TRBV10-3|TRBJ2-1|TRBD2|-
TGTGCCGTCAGTGACATCGCTAGCGGGAATGTTGACAATGAGCAGTTCTTC
CAVSDIASGNVDNEQFF
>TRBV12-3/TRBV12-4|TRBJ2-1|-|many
TGTGCCAGCAGTTTGGGTCGTCCCAGCTCCTACAATGAGCAGTTCTTC
CASSLGRPSSYNEQFF
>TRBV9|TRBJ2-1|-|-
TGTGCCAGCAGCGTTACCCTGGTTAGGGCCGGCTCCAATGAGCAGTTCTTC
CASSVTLVRAGSNEQFF
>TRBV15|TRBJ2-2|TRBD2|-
TGTGCCACCAGCAATCTTGCTAGCGGGAGGGAGAACACCGGGGAGCTGTTTTTT
CATSNLASGRENTGELFF
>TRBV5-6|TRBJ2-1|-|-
TGTGCCAGCAGCTTGGGGGAATTCTGCAATGAGCAGTTCTTC
CASSLGEFCNEQFF
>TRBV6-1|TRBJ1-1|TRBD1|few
TGTGCCAGCAGAAATGGACAGGGGGGAATGAACACTGAAGCTTTCTTT
CASRNGQGGMNTEAFF
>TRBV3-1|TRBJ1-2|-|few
TGTGCCAGCAGCCAAGGATTCTCAGGGGCTAACTATGGCTACACCTTC
CASSQGFSGANYGYTF
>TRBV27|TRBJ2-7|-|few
TGTGCCAGCAGTTCCCTCAACGACTACGAGCAGTACTTC
CASSSLNDYEQYF
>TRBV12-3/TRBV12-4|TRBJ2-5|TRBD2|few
TGTGCCAGCAGTTCAACTAGCGGGCACCAAGAGACCCAGTACTTC
CASSSTSGHQETQYF
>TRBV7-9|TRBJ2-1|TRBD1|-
TGTGCCAGCAGTTACCCGGGACAGGCCAATGAGCAGTTCTTC
CASSYPGQANEQFF
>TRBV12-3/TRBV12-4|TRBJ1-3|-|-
TGTGCCAGCAGCCAAAGACGGGCTCTCTCTGGAAACACCATATATTTT
CASSQRRALSGNTIYF
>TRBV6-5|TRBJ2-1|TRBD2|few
TGTGCCAGCAAAGCTAGCGGCTACAATGAGCAGTTCTTC
CASKASGYNEQFF
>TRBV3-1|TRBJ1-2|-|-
TGTGCCAGCAGCCCGACAGGCCACTATGGCTACACCTTC
CASSPTGHYGYTF
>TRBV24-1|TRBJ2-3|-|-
TGTGCCACCAGTTCTGGGCGGGCCGGCACAGATACGCGGTATTTT
CATSSGRAGTDTRYF
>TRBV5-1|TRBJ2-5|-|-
TGCGCCAGCAGCCAGAACAGGACCCAAGAGACCCAGTACTTC
CASSQNRTQETQYF
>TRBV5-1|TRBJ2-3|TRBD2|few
TGCGCCAGCAGCTTGGGACTAGCGGGGGGGCCTCGCACAGATACGCAGTATTTT
CASSLGLAGGPRTDTQYF
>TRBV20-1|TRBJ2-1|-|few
TGCAGTGCTAGACACGGGCCTATTGAGTTCTTC
CSARHGPIEFF